The 3 T cell receptor beta chains below were found in one sample sequenced in a study of blood T cell repertoires in COVID-19. Clones were read by immunoSEQ multiplex PCR, and TCRdb kept only the in-frame ones, dropping some. The sample includes around 150,000 clones, roughly 91% seen only once; the top ten take roughly 4.8%. Sequenced material: peripheral blood. The receptors were sampled from a woman aged 45-65 years with acute or convalescent COVID-19.

J is TRBJ1-2 and V is TRBV15; unclear D gene. The germline V gene has CDR1 LNHNV and CDR2 YYDKDF (reference sequence). There are 13 residues in the CDR3. The germline V and J ends were trimmed by 4 bases and 2 bases, with 8 bases remaining between them. CDR3 coding DNA: TGTGCCACCAGCAATTCAGGAAACTATGGCTACACCTTC. Its protein is CATSNSGNYGYTF.

The V call is TRBV28, the J call TRBJ2-1, with 12 bases identical to TRBD2. The CDR3 contains 15 residues. The V gene's germline CDR1 is MDHEN and CDR2 SYDVKM. The trim removed 6 bases at V and 6 bases at J, leaving 6 bases unmatched. CDR3 sequence reads: CASRTGLAGSNEQFF. CDR3 nucleotide sequence: TGTGCCAGCAGAACCGGACTAGCGGGGTCCAATGAGCAGTTCTTC.

The chain uses TRBV11-2 and TRBJ2-7; possible D gene TRBD1, 6 bases. The CDR3 is made up of 13 amino acids. From germline, CDR1 is SGHAT and CDR2 FQNNGV. The CDR3 protein is CAEQQDRKYEQYF. CDR3 DNA sequence: TGTGCTGAACAACAGGACAGAAAGTACGAGCAGTACTTC.